This is a list of T cell receptor beta chains from one sample in a study of identifying expanded T cells in peripheral blood. Sequencing used immunoSEQ multiplex PCR; TCRdb keeps in-frame clones, though not all of them. The top ten hold 14% of the sample, which has about 52,000 clones, less than 85% seen once. Input material: blood. These receptors all stem from a person aged 18 to 70 in good health. Both conserved end residues are part of each CDR3. The D gene is left open where the match is weak. The size of a clone is reported for some rows only, either as once, few or many, or as a class for expanded clones.

clone_size	d_call	cdr3_length	j_call	v_call	cdr3_aa	cdr3_nt
.	.	14	TRBJ1-6	TRBV27	CASTPRRSNSPLHF	TGTGCCAGCACCCCCCGCAGGTCTAATTCACCCCTCCACTTT
.	.	18	TRBJ2-6	TRBV7-8	CASSLGPGLGGGANVLTF	TGTGCCAGCAGCTTAGGGCCAGGTCTTGGGGGTGGGGCCAACGTCCTGACTTTC
once	.	15	TRBJ1-3	TRBV18	CASSPSRAEGNTIYF	TGTGCCAGCTCACCCTCCAGGGCGGAAGGAAACACCATATATTTT
.	.	11	TRBJ2-1	TRBV20-1	CSARAYNEQFF	TGCAGTGCCCGAGCTTACAATGAGCAGTTCTTC
.	TRBD1	13	TRBJ2-7	TRBV19	CASSTNRGSEQYF	TGTGCCAGTAGCACGAACAGGGGATCCGAGCAGTACTTC
.	TRBD1	14	TRBJ1-1	TRBV30	CAWSGTGGSTEAFF	TGTGCCTGGAGCGGGACAGGGGGAAGCACTGAAGCTTTCTTT
few	TRBD2	14	TRBJ2-3	TRBV15	CATRERELSDTQYF	TGTGCCACCCGAGAGCGGGAGCTCTCAGATACGCAGTATTTT
few	.	14	TRBJ1-1	TRBV18	CASSPQGSNTEAFF	TGTGCCAGCTCACCACAAGGGTCCAACACTGAAGCTTTCTTT
.	.	15	TRBJ1-3	TRBV7-9	CASSLTSTSGNTIYF	TGTGCCAGCAGCTTAACTAGCACCTCTGGAAACACCATATATTTT
once	.	15	TRBJ2-1	TRBV11-3	CASSPAGSSYNEQFF	TGTGCCAGCAGCCCAGCAGGGAGCTCCTACAATGAGCAGTTCTTC
.	.	15	TRBJ2-7	TRBV4-3	CASSQDNQPSYEQYF	TGCGCCAGCAGCCAAGATAACCAGCCATCCTACGAGCAGTACTTC
few	TRBD2	16	TRBJ2-7	TRBV30	CAWSIGGSHFSYEQYF	TGTGCCTGGAGTATTGGCGGGAGTCATTTCTCCTACGAGCAGTACTTC
.	TRBD1	13	TRBJ2-7	TRBV10-3	CAIGDRGGGEQYF	TGTGCCATCGGGGACAGGGGCGGGGGCGAGCAGTACTTC
few	.	13	TRBJ2-3	TRBV6-5	CASSQGSTDTQYF	TGTGCCAGCAGCCAGGGGAGCACAGATACGCAGTATTTT
.	.	15	TRBJ2-2	TRBV7-3	CASSFRGGYTGELFF	TGTGCCAGCAGCTTTCGTGGGGGATACACCGGGGAGCTGTTTTTT
.	.	16	TRBJ2-3	TRBV5-4	CASRSEPGPRTDTQYF	TGTGCCAGCAGATCCGAGCCGGGGCCCCGCACAGATACGCAGTATTTT
.	TRBD1	16	TRBJ1-2	TRBV28	CASSWGSQGNWNGYTF	TGTGCCAGCAGTTGGGGATCACAGGGGAACTGGAATGGCTACACCTTC
.	.	15	TRBJ2-6	TRBV2	CASSDRSPGANVLTF	TGTGCCAGCAGTGATAGGTCCCCGGGGGCCAACGTCCTGACTTTC
.	TRBD2	17	TRBJ2-5	TRBV10-2	CASSRTSGGANQETQYF	TGCGCCAGCAGTAGGACTAGCGGGGGGGCTAACCAAGAGACCCAGTACTTC
.	.	13	TRBJ2-1	TRBV5-1	CASSLERYNEQFF	TGCGCCAGCAGCTTGGAACGTTACAATGAGCAGTTCTTC
.	TRBD1	14	TRBJ1-2	TRBV7-2	CASSLSRQGHGYTF	TGTGCCAGCAGCTTATCCCGACAGGGGCATGGCTACACCTTC
.	.	11	TRBJ1-1	TRBV5-1	CASSLEDEAFF	TGCGCCAGCAGCTTGGAGGATGAAGCTTTCTTT
.	TRBD1	13	TRBJ1-3	TRBV29-1	CSANQGAGNTIYF	TGCAGCGCCAATCAGGGGGCTGGAAACACCATATATTTT
.	.	14	TRBJ2-7	TRBV5-1	CASSSRGNSYEQYF	TGCGCCAGCAGCTCCCGGGGGAACTCCTACGAGCAGTACTTC
.	.	14	TRBJ2-5	TRBV4-1	CASSFQEVGETQYF	TGCGCCAGCAGCTTCCAGGAGGTAGGAGAGACCCAGTACTTC
.	TRBD2	16	TRBJ2-3	TRBV19	CASSIRTGGPTDTQYF	TGTGCCAGTAGTATACGGACGGGGGGGCCCACAGATACGCAGTATTTT
.	TRBD1	15	TRBJ1-1	TRBV9	CASSPRDRVDTEAFF	TGTGCCAGCAGCCCCCGGGACAGGGTGGACACTGAAGCTTTCTTT
once	.	13	TRBJ1-6	TRBV5-8	CASSSDPNSPLHF	TGTGCCAGCAGCTCCGACCCCAATTCACCCCTCCACTTT
.	.	15	TRBJ1-1	TRBV18	CASSTRRTENTEAFF	TGTGCCAGCTCAACTCGCCGGACAGAAAACACTGAAGCTTTCTTT
.	TRBD1	18	TRBJ2-6	TRBV7-8	CASSLGRDRGAGANVLTF	TGTGCCAGCAGCTTAGGTCGGGACAGGGGGGCTGGGGCCAACGTCCTGACTTTC
.	TRBD1	15	TRBJ1-1	TRBV7-2	CASSEKQGPNTEAFF	TGTGCCAGCAGCGAGAAACAGGGGCCGAACACTGAAGCTTTCTTT
.	.	14	TRBJ1-5	TRBV7-9	CASSSGRPNQPQHF	TGTGCCAGCAGCTCGGGACGCCCCAATCAGCCCCAGCATTTT
few	.	12	TRBJ2-7	TRBV10-2	CASSDSFYEQYF	TGCGCCAGCAGCGACAGCTTCTACGAGCAGTACTTC
few	TRBD2	13	TRBJ2-1	TRBV7-6	CASSGGGGNEQFF	TGTGCCAGTTCCGGCGGGGGTGGCAATGAGCAGTTCTTC
.	.	17	TRBJ2-3	TRBV5-8	CASSPATSGSSTDTQYF	TGTGCCAGCAGCCCTGCGACATCGGGATCTAGCACAGATACGCAGTATTTT
.	.	13	TRBJ1-2	TRBV11-2	CASSLGHSYGYTF	TGTGCCAGCAGCTTAGGGCACTCCTATGGCTACACCTTC
once	.	15	TRBJ2-7	TRBV6-5	CASSSGGGGSYEQYF	TGTGCCAGCAGTTCCGGGGGAGGAGGTTCCTACGAGCAGTACTTC
.	TRBD1	15	TRBJ2-5	TRBV6-6	CASSSSGTGSKAQYF	TGTGCCAGCAGTTCTTCCGGGACAGGCTCGAAGGCCCAGTACTTC
.	.	9	TRBJ2-7	TRBV6-6	CASSFEQYF	TGTGCCAGCAGTTTTGAGCAGTACTTC
.	TRBD1	14	TRBJ1-2	TRBV5-1	CASSPDRAGYGYTF	TGCGCCAGCAGCCCGGACAGGGCGGGCTATGGCTACACCTTC
.	.	14	TRBJ1-2	TRBV5-6	CASSLVRHYYGYTF	TGTGCCAGCAGCTTGGTCAGACACTACTATGGCTACACCTTC
.	.	9	TRBJ1-2	TRBV21-1	CASSTDRTF	TGTGCCAGCAGCACGGACCGGACCTTC
once	.	16	TRBJ2-3	TRBV11-2	CASTRRNRPRGDTQYF	TGTGCCAGCACCAGAAGGAACAGGCCACGGGGTGATACGCAGTATTTT
.	TRBD1	11	TRBJ2-7	TRBV9	CASSGRTGQYF	TGTGCCAGCAGCGGGAGGACAGGACAGTACTTC
.	.	12	TRBJ2-7	TRBV29-1	CSVGAVAYEQYF	TGCAGCGTTGGGGCAGTAGCCTACGAGCAGTACTTC
many	TRBD1	16	TRBJ1-4	TRBV6-6	CASRRQGASANEKLFF	TGTGCCAGCAGACGACAGGGGGCGTCGGCTAATGAAAAACTGTTTTTT
once	.	16	TRBJ2-5	TRBV4-1	CASSQKTGEDQETQYF	TGCGCCAGCAGCCAGAAAACAGGGGAGGACCAAGAGACCCAGTACTTC
.	TRBD2	15	TRBJ2-1	TRBV7-2	CASSLVAGGSNEQFF	TGTGCCAGCAGCTTAGTGGCGGGAGGCAGTAATGAGCAGTTCTTC
.	TRBD1	15	TRBJ1-3	TRBV5-1	CASSLASTGGNTIYF	TGCGCCAGCAGCTTGGCCTCGACAGGGGGAAACACCATATATTTT
.	TRBD1	16	TRBJ1-1	TRBV18	CASSPLGQGGATEAFF	TGTGCCAGCTCACCATTGGGACAGGGGGGAGCCACTGAAGCTTTCTTT
.	.	14	TRBJ1-2	TRBV5-1	CASSLAGEAYGYTF	TGCGCCAGCAGCTTGGCCGGGGAGGCCTATGGCTACACCTTC
.	TRBD1	15	TRBJ1-1	TRBV9	CASSPRTDRRIEAFF	TGTGCCAGCAGCCCTCGGACGGACAGGCGGATTGAAGCTTTCTTT
.	.	13	TRBJ1-1	TRBV2	CASSTTANTEAFF	TGTGCCAGCTCAACGACAGCGAACACTGAAGCTTTCTTT
.	TRBD1	16	TRBJ1-2	TRBV4-3	CASSQDSGQGNYGYTF	TGCGCCAGCAGCCAAGATTCGGGACAGGGGAACTATGGCTACACCTTC
few	.	16	TRBJ2-3	TRBV19	CASSVTTPEGTDTQYF	TGTGCCAGTAGTGTAACGACTCCCGAGGGCACAGATACGCAGTATTTT
.	.	14	TRBJ1-1	TRBV19	CASSIKSLFTEAFF	TGTGCCAGTAGTATAAAATCATTGTTCACTGAAGCTTTCTTT
.	.	12	TRBJ2-2	TRBV7-6	CASSLVTGELFF	TGTGCCAGCAGCTTAGTTACCGGGGAGCTGTTTTTT